Listed below are T cell receptor beta chains from one sample, sequenced in a study of CD8 T cells in Susac syndrome. TCRdb analysed the immunoSEQ multiplex PCR reads with MiXCR anew, one entry per CDR3 protein. The sample includes approximately 170,000 distinct CDR3 sequences, roughly 95% seen only once; the top ten take roughly 0.099%. Sequencing was done on a sample of CD4+ T cells from PBMCs. The source of these receptors is a human donor with multiple sclerosis. Each CDR3 is given with its conserved first and last residue.

CDR3 protein: CASSSPRTGEFGYTF
J gene: TRBJ1-2
V gene: TRBV6-6

CDR3 protein: CSARGDRGANQPQHF
J gene: TRBJ1-5
V gene: TRBV20-1

CDR3 protein: CSARLPPGRSSNQPQHF
J gene: TRBJ1-5
V gene: TRBV20-1

CDR3 protein: CASSYGQLPGKRGYTF
J gene: TRBJ1-2
V gene: TRBV5-4

CDR3 protein: CASSLAGDSRSGYTF
J gene: TRBJ1-2
V gene: TRBV3-1

CDR3 protein: CASGSGRGNSYNEQFF
J gene: TRBJ2-1
V gene: TRBV12-3/TRBV12-4

CDR3 protein: CASMDREFIDTEAFF
J gene: TRBJ1-1
V gene: TRBV7-2

CDR3 protein: CASSLAGAAGETQYF
J gene: TRBJ2-5
V gene: TRBV5-4

CDR3 protein: CASSLRQGAGLFF
J gene: TRBJ1-4
V gene: TRBV12-3/TRBV12-4

CDR3 protein: CASRDRAGNTEAFF
J gene: TRBJ1-1
V gene: TRBV2

CDR3 protein: CASSPGDRGGQPQHF
J gene: TRBJ1-5
V gene: TRBV12-3/TRBV12-4

CDR3 protein: CSAGDSGSGAKNIQYF
J gene: TRBJ2-4
V gene: TRBV20-1

CDR3 protein: CASSPQTQETQYF
J gene: TRBJ2-5
V gene: TRBV18

CDR3 protein: CASSRNPRGSNQPQHF
J gene: TRBJ1-5
V gene: TRBV27

CDR3 protein: CATSDTRQGLSYEQYF
J gene: TRBJ2-7
V gene: TRBV24-1

CDR3 protein: CASSLQGFNQPQHF
J gene: TRBJ1-5
V gene: TRBV12-3/TRBV12-4

CDR3 protein: CASRKTGTGVPVGANVLTF
J gene: TRBJ2-6
V gene: TRBV28

CDR3 protein: CSVEEDRYEQYF
J gene: TRBJ2-7
V gene: TRBV29-1

CDR3 protein: CASSPGQGLETQYF
J gene: TRBJ2-5
V gene: TRBV27

CDR3 protein: CAWSVGTSGANVLTF
J gene: TRBJ2-6
V gene: TRBV30

CDR3 protein: CASSWGTGNTGELFF
J gene: TRBJ2-2
V gene: TRBV5-1

CDR3 protein: CASAPGQGAAEAFF
J gene: TRBJ1-1
V gene: TRBV6-2/TRBV6-3

CDR3 protein: CASSQNLGSDTQYF
J gene: TRBJ2-3
V gene: TRBV11-2

CDR3 protein: CASGQGTETQYF
J gene: TRBJ2-5
V gene: TRBV5-4

CDR3 protein: CASSFGQGLDEQYF
J gene: TRBJ2-7
V gene: TRBV7-2

CDR3 protein: CASSEGLGNTIYF
J gene: TRBJ1-3
V gene: TRBV2

CDR3 protein: CASSQVNLLVTDTQYF
J gene: TRBJ2-3
V gene: TRBV4-1

CDR3 protein: CASSRVGSGANVLTF
J gene: TRBJ2-6
V gene: TRBV12-3/TRBV12-4

CDR3 protein: CSARDRRGGETQYF
J gene: TRBJ2-5
V gene: TRBV20-1